This TCR beta chain is from a study of response to subunit inactivated influenza vaccine. Study observations and caveats: That few new T cells are recruited by each seasonal influenza vaccination was the authors' suggestion.

TCRdb processed the RT-PCR reads anew with MiXCR; each CDR3 protein has one entry. The sample carries over 400,000 distinct CDR3 sequences, approximately 11% recorded once. Regarding this clonotype: Antigen unknown.

This CDR3 region has 14 residues. Between the trimmed V and J ends, which lost 8 bases and 0 bases, there was a span of 11 bases. The germline V gene encodes CDR1 ENHRY and CDR2 SYGVKD. This material consisted of PBMCs from blood, taken roughly 46 days after vaccination. This TCR derives from a man between 45 and 60 years old who received an inactivated influenza vaccine. The chain has TRBV10-3 and TRBJ1-3, with D uncertain. CDR3 bases: TGTGCCATCTCTCCGGGTTTCTCTGGAAACACCATATATTTT. It translates to CAISPGFSGNTIYF.